This is a list of T cell receptor beta chains from one sample in a study of T cells in Graves' hyperthyroidism and ophthalmopathy. TCRdb redid the calling of the multiplex PCR reads with MiXCR, one entry per CDR3 protein. The sample holds 350,000 to 400,000 distinct CDR3 sequences, roughly 19% seen once. Sequencing was done on a sample of blood. The receptors derive from a woman aged 18-29 years with Graves' hyperthyroidism. Each CDR3 is given with its conserved first and last residue. Each record gives: D gene, J gene, CDR3 length, V gene, clone size, CDR3 DNA, CDR3 protein. A D gene is named only where the DNA matches it firmly. Size is omitted from some rows. Given values are once, few, many or a class for expanded clones.

D: .; J: TRBJ2-2; length: 14; V: TRBV2; size: .; DNA: TGTGCCAGCAGTGGAGGGCCTTCCGGGGGGGAGCTGTTTTTT; CDR3: CASSGGPSGGELFF
D: TRBD1; J: TRBJ1-5; length: 14; V: TRBV5-1; size: .; DNA: TGCGCCAGCAGCCCGGGACAGGAGGCTCAGCCCCAGCATTTT; CDR3: CASSPGQEAQPQHF
D: TRBD2; J: TRBJ2-7; length: 17; V: TRBV9; size: .; DNA: TGTGCCAGCAGCCCTCACAGCGGGGGGGCTGGGTCCTACGAGCAGTACTTC; CDR3: CASSPHSGGAGSYEQYF
D: .; J: TRBJ2-7; length: 14; V: TRBV29-1; size: many; DNA: TGCAGCGTTGAAGTCGACCTGAGATTGGGCGAGCAGTACTTC; CDR3: CSVEVDLRLGEQYF
D: .; J: TRBJ1-1; length: 13; V: TRBV10-1; size: many; DNA: TGCGCCAGCAGTGAGTCGCCGGGCACTGAAGCTTTCTTT; CDR3: CASSESPGTEAFF
D: .; J: TRBJ1-1; length: 13; V: TRBV10-3; size: many; DNA: TGTGCCATCAGTGAGTCCGGAACGGCTGAAGCTTTCTTT; CDR3: CAISESGTAEAFF
D: .; J: TRBJ1-1; length: 16; V: TRBV12-3/TRBV12-4; size: few; DNA: TGTGCCAGCAGTAACAGCCTCCGGGCCTTGAACACTGAAGCTTTCTTT; CDR3: CASSNSLRALNTEAFF
D: TRBD2; J: TRBJ2-1; length: 16; V: TRBV7-2; size: many; DNA: TGTGCCAGCAGCACCGGGCGGGGGGGCTTCTACAATGAGCAGTTCTTC; CDR3: CASSTGRGGFYNEQFF
D: .; J: TRBJ2-5; length: 14; V: TRBV28; size: .; DNA: TGTGCCAGCAGTCAACAGGGACTGTGGGAGACCCAGTACTTC; CDR3: CASSQQGLWETQYF
D: .; J: TRBJ1-2; length: 14; V: TRBV6-5; size: few; DNA: TGTGCCAGCAGTTACGGGGACCGGGGCTATGGCTACACCTTC; CDR3: CASSYGDRGYGYTF
D: TRBD1; J: TRBJ1-1; length: 14; V: TRBV27; size: .; DNA: TGTGCCAGCAGTTGGCAGGGGGCTGGCACTGAAGCTTTCTTT; CDR3: CASSWQGAGTEAFF
D: TRBD1; J: TRBJ1-1; length: 15; V: TRBV18; size: many; DNA: TGTGCCAGCTCACCAGACAGGGACCTTAACACTGAAGCTTTCTTT; CDR3: CASSPDRDLNTEAFF
D: .; J: TRBJ1-5; length: 19; V: TRBV6-1; size: .; DNA: TGTGCCAGCAGTGAAGGGGCAGGGTGGGGGTCCTATAGCAATCAGCCCCAGCATTTT; CDR3: CASSEGAGWGSYSNQPQHF
D: .; J: TRBJ1-2; length: 15; V: TRBV4-1; size: many; DNA: TGCGCCAGCAGCCAAGATCTCACAGGGTCACTTGGCTACACCTTC; CDR3: CASSQDLTGSLGYTF
D: .; J: TRBJ2-5; length: 13; V: TRBV12-3/TRBV12-4; size: .; DNA: TGTGCCAGCAGTTTGGCTCGCGAAGAGACCCAGTACTTC; CDR3: CASSLAREETQYF
D: .; J: TRBJ1-1; length: 14; V: TRBV6-5; size: many; DNA: TGTGCCAGCAGTCCCCTATTGTTCGGCACTGAAGCTTTCTTT; CDR3: CASSPLLFGTEAFF
D: TRBD2; J: TRBJ2-2; length: 15; V: TRBV4-2; size: many; DNA: TGTGCCAGCAGCCAACTAGCGGGGGACACCGGGGAGCTGTTTTTT; CDR3: CASSQLAGDTGELFF
D: TRBD1; J: TRBJ2-5; length: 16; V: TRBV12-3/TRBV12-4; size: many; DNA: TGTGCCAGCAGTTTAGTGGGACAGGGGGCGGGGGAGACCCAGTACTTC; CDR3: CASSLVGQGAGETQYF
D: TRBD2; J: TRBJ2-5; length: 18; V: TRBV11-2; size: many; DNA: TGTGCCAGCAGCTCCTTCCCCCGGACTAGGCGGGGACAAGAGACCCAGTACTTC; CDR3: CASSSFPRTRRGQETQYF
D: .; J: TRBJ1-1; length: 13; V: TRBV25-1; size: many; DNA: TGTGCCAGCAGTGCTGCCGGGACACCTGAAGCTTTCTTT; CDR3: CASSAAGTPEAFF
D: .; J: TRBJ2-2; length: 16; V: TRBV6-1; size: many; DNA: TGTGCCAGCAGACCACGGCGCCCTCTGGGGACCGGGGAGCTGTTTTTT; CDR3: CASRPRRPLGTGELFF